These T cell receptor beta chains were read from a single sample in a study of blood T cell repertoires in COVID-19. This table comes from immunoSEQ multiplex PCR, and its TCRdb copy is limited to in-frame clones, with some not included. The table records about 150,000 clones, around 81% of them present only once. Sequenced input: PBMCs or T cells enriched from blood (not recorded which). These receptor sequences come from a woman aged 40 to 50 who had recovered from COVID-19. Both conserved end residues are part of each CDR3. Each record gives: J gene, V gene, D gene, clone size, CDR3 protein, CDR3 DNA. D genes are given only for firm matches. For some rows the clone size is stated as once, few or many, or as a class when expanded; others skip it.

j_call: TRBJ1-2; v_call: TRBV4-2; d_call: TRBD1; clone_size: once; cdr3_aa: CASSQDGQANYGYTF; cdr3_nt: TGTGCCAGCAGCCAAGATGGACAGGCAAACTATGGCTACACCTTC
j_call: TRBJ2-3; v_call: TRBV12-3/TRBV12-4; d_call: NA; clone_size: NA; cdr3_aa: CASTSTDTQYF; cdr3_nt: TGTGCCAGCACGAGTACAGATACGCAGTATTTT
j_call: TRBJ1-1; v_call: TRBV4-1; d_call: TRBD1; clone_size: few; cdr3_aa: CASSQDRQGWTEAFF; cdr3_nt: TGCGCCAGCAGCCAGGATAGACAGGGATGGACTGAAGCTTTCTTT
j_call: TRBJ2-7; v_call: TRBV11-2; d_call: NA; clone_size: NA; cdr3_aa: CASSGGASTRRGYEQYF; cdr3_nt: TGTGCCAGCAGCGGGGGGGCCTCGACAAGGAGAGGGTACGAGCAGTACTTC
j_call: TRBJ2-7; v_call: TRBV3-1/TRBV3-2; d_call: NA; clone_size: NA; cdr3_aa: CASSQDSGDSSYEQYF; cdr3_nt: TGTGCCAGCAGCCAAGATTCGGGGGACAGCTCCTACGAGCAGTACTTC
j_call: TRBJ2-3; v_call: TRBV6-5; d_call: TRBD2; clone_size: NA; cdr3_aa: CASRDPGGPTDTQYF; cdr3_nt: TGTGCCAGCAGGGACCCGGGAGGGCCGACAGATACGCAGTATTTT
j_call: TRBJ1-2; v_call: TRBV29-1; d_call: NA; clone_size: NA; cdr3_aa: CSVERGGAQDGYTF; cdr3_nt: TGCAGCGTTGAACGGGGGGGGGCGCAGGATGGCTACACCTTC
j_call: TRBJ1-2; v_call: TRBV29-1; d_call: TRBD1; clone_size: NA; cdr3_aa: CSVPTGATGKNYGYTF; cdr3_nt: TGCAGCGTTCCGACAGGGGCGACAGGGAAGAACTATGGCTACACCTTC
j_call: TRBJ2-2; v_call: TRBV19; d_call: TRBD2; clone_size: NA; cdr3_aa: CATLGWRENSGELFF; cdr3_nt: TGTGCCACCCTAGGGTGGCGGGAGAACTCCGGGGAGCTGTTTTTT
j_call: TRBJ1-1; v_call: TRBV30; d_call: TRBD1; clone_size: NA; cdr3_aa: CAWRIQGTNTEAFF; cdr3_nt: TGTGCCTGGAGGATACAGGGGACGAACACTGAAGCTTTCTTT
j_call: TRBJ1-6; v_call: TRBV6-6; d_call: TRBD1; clone_size: NA; cdr3_aa: CASLRGLESPLHF; cdr3_nt: TGTGCCAGCTTAAGGGGGCTAGAATCACCCCTCCACTTT
j_call: TRBJ2-7; v_call: TRBV27; d_call: NA; clone_size: NA; cdr3_aa: CASSKQGYEQYF; cdr3_nt: TGTGCCAGCAGCAAACAGGGCTACGAGCAGTACTTC
j_call: TRBJ1-1; v_call: TRBV5-5; d_call: NA; clone_size: NA; cdr3_aa: CASSPRTNTEAFF; cdr3_nt: TGTGCCAGCAGCCCGCGGACAAACACTGAAGCTTTCTTT
j_call: TRBJ1-2; v_call: TRBV30; d_call: NA; clone_size: NA; cdr3_aa: CAWSQPPTGGYTF; cdr3_nt: TGTGCCTGGAGTCAACCCCCCACAGGGGGCTACACCTTC
j_call: TRBJ2-5; v_call: TRBV5-1; d_call: TRBD1; clone_size: NA; cdr3_aa: CASTRLGRGQGETQYF; cdr3_nt: TGCGCCAGCACTCGGCTGGGCAGGGGGCAAGGGGAGACCCAGTACTTC
j_call: TRBJ2-5; v_call: TRBV7-2; d_call: NA; clone_size: NA; cdr3_aa: CASSLGQMETQYF; cdr3_nt: TGTGCCAGCAGCTTAGGTCAAATGGAGACCCAGTACTTC
j_call: TRBJ1-5; v_call: TRBV18; d_call: NA; clone_size: NA; cdr3_aa: CASSPGTPNSNQPQHF; cdr3_nt: TGTGCCAGCTCACCCGGGACACCGAATAGCAATCAGCCCCAGCATTTT
j_call: TRBJ2-1; v_call: TRBV18; d_call: TRBD2; clone_size: NA; cdr3_aa: CASSPGLALYNEQFF; cdr3_nt: TGTGCCAGCTCACCGGGACTAGCACTCTACAATGAGCAGTTCTTC
j_call: TRBJ2-1; v_call: TRBV7-8; d_call: TRBD2; clone_size: NA; cdr3_aa: CASRLAGGAPGNEQFF; cdr3_nt: TGTGCCAGCAGATTAGCGGGAGGGGCCCCCGGCAATGAGCAGTTCTTC
j_call: TRBJ1-1; v_call: TRBV18; d_call: NA; clone_size: NA; cdr3_aa: CASSPEGYKAFF; cdr3_nt: TGTGCCAGCTCACCAGAGGGCTATAAAGCTTTCTTT
j_call: TRBJ1-1; v_call: TRBV5-1; d_call: TRBD1; clone_size: NA; cdr3_aa: CASSYPDRVRTEAFF; cdr3_nt: TGCGCCAGCAGCTACCCGGACAGGGTCAGAACTGAAGCTTTCTTT
j_call: TRBJ1-6; v_call: TRBV5-6; d_call: TRBD1; clone_size: NA; cdr3_aa: CASSLEGANSPLHF; cdr3_nt: TGTGCCAGCAGCTTGGAGGGGGCAAATTCACCCCTCCACTTT
j_call: TRBJ2-7; v_call: TRBV5-1; d_call: TRBD2; clone_size: NA; cdr3_aa: CASSLAVGRYEQYF; cdr3_nt: TGCGCCAGCAGCTTGGCCGTCGGGAGGTACGAGCAGTACTTC
j_call: TRBJ1-2; v_call: TRBV5-1; d_call: TRBD1; clone_size: NA; cdr3_aa: CASSLAQGAPGYTF; cdr3_nt: TGCGCCAGCAGCTTGGCGCAGGGGGCGCCGGGCTACACCTTC
j_call: TRBJ2-1; v_call: TRBV21-1; d_call: NA; clone_size: NA; cdr3_aa: CAILNEQFF; cdr3_nt: TGTGCCATCTTGAATGAGCAGTTCTTC
j_call: TRBJ2-7; v_call: TRBV4-1; d_call: TRBD1; clone_size: NA; cdr3_aa: CASSHGQEIYEQYF; cdr3_nt: TGCGCCAGCAGCCATGGACAGGAGATCTACGAGCAGTACTTC
j_call: TRBJ2-1; v_call: TRBV4-1; d_call: NA; clone_size: NA; cdr3_aa: CASSLKGGVSYNEQFF; cdr3_nt: TGCGCCAGCAGCCTTAAGGGCGGGGTATCCTACAATGAGCAGTTCTTC